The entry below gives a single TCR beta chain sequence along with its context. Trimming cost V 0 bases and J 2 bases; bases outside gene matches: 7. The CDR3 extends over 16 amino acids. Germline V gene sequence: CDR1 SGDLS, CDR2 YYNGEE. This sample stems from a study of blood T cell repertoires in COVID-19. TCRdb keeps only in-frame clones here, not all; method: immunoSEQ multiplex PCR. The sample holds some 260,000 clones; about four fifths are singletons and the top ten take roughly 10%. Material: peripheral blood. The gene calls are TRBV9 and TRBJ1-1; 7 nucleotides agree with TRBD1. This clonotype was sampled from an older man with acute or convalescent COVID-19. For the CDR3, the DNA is TGTGCCAGCAGCGTAGCTCCAAACAGGGGAAACACTGAAGCTTTCTTT. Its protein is CASSVAPNRGNTEAFF.